Below, one T cell receptor (beta chain) is given with its context. What it binds is not known. This sample was included in a study of CD8+ T cells in alopecia areata. As for the study in general: Twice a day, 5 to 10 mg of oral tofacitinib was administered to treated patients. Notes on the study in general: With tofacitinib ongoing, many expanded lesional clones persisted in both scalp and blood. Clonality exceeded that of normal scalp in lesional scalp, most notably in alopecia totalis/universalis.

The CDR3 runs to 15 residues. With V trimmed by 2 bases and J by 7 bases, 9 bases remained unmatched. Looked up from germline, CDR1 is MNHEY and CDR2 is SMNVEV (reference sequence). The sample's treatment: oral pan-JAK inhibitor, 5-10 mg twice daily. Extraction and reverse transcription of RNA yielded cDNA as the sequencing template. Only in-frame clones appear in the TCRdb table, and some are missing; sequencing was by immunoSEQ multiplex PCR. The table has more than 150,000 clones, 51% seen once. The chain has TRBV27 and TRBJ2-3, with 7 bases that match TRBD2. The TCR sequence derives from a human donor with alopecia areata. Sequences were derived from CD8+ T cells sorted from blood, sampled at approximately week 52, from a patient treated with tofacitinib. CDR3 residues: CASSLGAGVVNTQYF. The CDR3 nucleotides are TGTGCCAGCAGTTTAGGCGCGGGGGTCGTCAATACGCAGTATTTT.